Described below is a single T cell receptor (beta chain) sequence and its context. This record comes from a study of CD8+ T cells in alopecia areata. The ends were cut back, 2 bases at V and 5 bases at J, with 13 bases in the middle. The CDR3 runs 15 residues. Germline lookup yields CDR1 SGHRS and CDR2 YFSETQ. Sequencing relied on a cDNA template that was reverse transcribed from extracted RNA. Sequenced by immunoSEQ multiplex PCR; TCRdb stores in-frame clones only, minus some. This sample yields 110,000 to 150,000 clones, of which around 49% are seen a single time; approximately 0.99% belongs to the top ten. Patients with alopecia areata provided lesional scalp punch biopsies as well as peripheral blood.

The specimen was CD4+ T cells sorted from blood, collected at week 0. This receptor was taken from a human donor with alopecia areata. The V call is TRBV5-1, the J call TRBJ1-4; no firm D call. CDR3 in amino acids: CASSFAWARNEKLFF. The CDR3 DNA reads TGCGCCAGCAGCTTCGCTTGGGCCCGGAATGAAAAACTGTTTTTT.